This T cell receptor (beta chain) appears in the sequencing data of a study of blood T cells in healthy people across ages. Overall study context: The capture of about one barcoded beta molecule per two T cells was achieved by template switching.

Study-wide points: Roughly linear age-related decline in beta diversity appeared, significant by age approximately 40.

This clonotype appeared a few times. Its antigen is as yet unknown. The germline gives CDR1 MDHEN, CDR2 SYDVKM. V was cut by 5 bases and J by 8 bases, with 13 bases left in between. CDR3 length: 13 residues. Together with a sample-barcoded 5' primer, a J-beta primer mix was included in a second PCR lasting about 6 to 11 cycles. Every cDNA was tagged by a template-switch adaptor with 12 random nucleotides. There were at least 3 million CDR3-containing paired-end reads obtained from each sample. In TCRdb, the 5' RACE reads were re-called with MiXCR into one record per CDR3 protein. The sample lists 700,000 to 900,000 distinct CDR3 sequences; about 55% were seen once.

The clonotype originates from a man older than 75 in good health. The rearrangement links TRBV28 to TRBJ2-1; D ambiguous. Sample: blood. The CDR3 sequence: CASSVGGVHEQFF. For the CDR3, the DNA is TGTGCCAGCAGTGTAGGTGGCGTCCATGAGCAGTTCTTC. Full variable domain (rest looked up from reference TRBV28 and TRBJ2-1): DVKVTQSSRYLVKRTGEKVFLECVQDMDHENMFWYRQDPGLGLRLIYFSYDVKMKEKGDIPEGYSVSREKKERFSLILESASTNQTSMYLCASSVGGVHEQFFGPGTRLTVL.